A single sample is the source of the 11 T cell receptor beta chains below, sequenced in a study of tumor and adjacent non-tumor tissue in lung cancer. A modified ARM-PCR protocol with three rounds of nested PCR amplified TCRbeta. TCRdb re-called the multiplex PCR reads with MiXCR, one entry per CDR3 protein. Among fewer than 120,000 distinct CDR3 sequences listed, under 90% were seen once. No cell sorting was done before RNA was extracted from the tissue. The sequencing input was lung tumor tissue. The receptors derive from a man in his 70s with non-small cell lung cancer.

This clonotype was detected only a few times. J is TRBJ2-7 and V is TRBV20-1; 7 bases are a match to TRBD1. Trimming took 0 bases from V and 0 from J; bases not matched to a gene: 8. This CDR3 spans 16 amino acids. From germline, CDR1 is DFQATT and CDR2 SNEGSKA (reference sequence). The CDR3 coding sequence is TGCAGTGCTAGAGAGTTGGTCGGGACAGCCTCCTACGAGCAGTACTTC. As protein: CSARELVGTASYEQYF.

Comments on this clonotype: The conserved phenylalanine or tryptophan is not found at the CDR3 terminus, so this likely reflects a read error. This chain links TRBV6-2 or TRBV6-3 with TRBJ1-1; D gene unclear. Per the germline V gene, CDR1 is MNHEY and CDR2 is SVGEGT. The CDR3 contains 13 residues. CDR3 coding DNA: TGTGCCAGCAGTGAGACGGTGAACATTGAAGCTTTCCTT. It specifies CASSETVNIEAFL.

The rearrangement links TRBV6-1 to TRBJ2-1; maybe TRBD2 (6 bases). Germline assignment: CDR1 MNHNS and CDR2 SASEGT. V shed 1 base and J shed 4 bases, with 17 bases lying between them. The CDR3 loop spans 17 amino acids. The CDR3 region is CASSEEVGLFGYNEQFF. The DNA for the CDR3 is TGTGCCAGCAGTGAAGAGGTGGGACTCTTTGGATACAATGAGCAGTTCTTC.

The chain recombines TRBV5-4 with TRBJ2-1; 8 positions agree with TRBD2. CDR3 length equals 15 residues. After removal of 9 bases from V and 8 bases from J, the junction contained 16 bases not matched to a gene. Per the germline V gene, CDR1 is SGHNT and CDR2 is YYREEE (reference sequence). This chain's CDR3 is CANTLYAGGRYEQFF. The CDR3, as DNA: TGTGCCAACACCTTGTACGCGGGGGGCAGGTATGAGCAGTTCTTC.

On this clonotype itself: The junction differs from germline at one of its ends, possibly a read error. The chain uses TRBV12-3 or TRBV12-4 and TRBJ2-1; D is unclear. CDR3 length equals 13 residues. The CDR3 here is CASSLVSGSQQFF. DNA for the CDR3: TGTGCCAGCAGTTTAGTTTCTGGGTCCCAGCAGTTCTTT.

Concerning this clonotype: One end of the junction does not line up with germline, which may come from a read error. The genes are TRBV2 and TRBJ2-2, with 10 bases fitting TRBD2. This CDR3 is built from 16 residues. The germline CDR1 and CDR2 sequences are SNHLY and FYNNEI. The CDR3 sequence: CDSSDLAGGNTGELFF. The DNA of the CDR3 is TGTGACAGCAGTGATTTAGCGGGGGGGAACACCGGGGAGCTGTTTTTT.

As DNA, the CDR3 is TGTGCCATCAGCCCCAACAGTAATGAGCAGTTCTTC. It is translated as CAISPNSNEQFF. The rearrangement uses TRBV10-3 and TRBJ2-1; unclear D gene. Trimming cost V 6 bases and J 7 bases, with 10 bases left between them. The CDR3 spans 12 residues. Germline lookup yields CDR1 ENHRY and CDR2 SYGVKD.

The V gene is TRBV29-1, the J gene TRBJ2-5; maybe TRBD1 (6 bases). This CDR3 has 16 amino acids. Germline CDR1 reads SQVTM; CDR2 reads ANQGSEA. Trimming removed 7 bases from V and 14 bases from J, with 35 bases in between. This chain's CDR3 is CSAKSYLQTGQGSHYF. CDR3 in DNA: TGCAGCGCCAAGTCCTACCTCCAGACAGGTCAAGGGAGCCATTACTTC.

Only one count was recorded for this clonotype. Germline is not matched at one junction end, which may reflect a read error. The chain combines TRBV12-3 or TRBV12-4 with TRBJ1-2; D gene ambiguous. CDR3 size: 11 residues. The CDR3 DNA sequence: TGTGCCAGCACCCTGGGAGGTGACTACATCTTC. Its translation: CASTLGGDYIF.

For the CDR3, the DNA is TGTGCCAACAATTTCCGGTTGGATAGCAATCAGCCCCAGCATTTT. This encodes CANNFRLDSNQPQHF. The chain links TRBV6-6 to TRBJ1-5, with D unclear. The CDR3 contains 15 residues. Germline V gene sequence: CDR1 MNHNY, CDR2 SVGAGI (reference sequence). V dropped 10 bases and J dropped 0 bases, with 16 bases sitting between them.

To note about this clonotype: One junction end does not reproduce the germline sequence, and a read error may be involved. V usage is TRBV12-3 or TRBV12-4 and J usage is TRBJ1-1; D ambiguous. The CDR3 consists of 17 residues. The CDR3, as DNA: TGTGCCAGCAGTTTCGCGGGTATGTCTCTGGTGGGAACTGAAGCTATCTTT. It encodes CASSFAGMSLVGTEAIF.